This is a list of T cell receptor beta chains from one sample in a study of early T cells in non-severe SARS-CoV-2 infection. MiXCR, applied by TCRdb to the 5' RACE reads, yields one record per CDR3 protein. This sample has about 82,000 distinct CDR3 sequences, with less than 15% found just once. The sequencing input was whole blood. These TCRs come from an adult who was a healthcare worker with PCR-confirmed SARS-CoV-2 infection or an uninfected control (not recorded which). Both conserved end residues are part of each CDR3.

14,TRBV10-3,CATGTGVPNSPLHF
18,TRBV7-6,CASSPHPGPVSSNYGYTF
15,TRBV29-1,CSVETGDSNTGELFF
14,TRBV6-1,CASSERAAWDGYTF
16,TRBV12-3/TRBV12-4,CASSSHARGQGTEAFF
15,TRBV28,CASSTRDGLSYEQYF
16,TRBV3-1,CASSQDKVQGRSEQYF
14,TRBV15,CATSRDRLNSPLHF
14,TRBV5-1,CASSLGRGNYGYTF
11,TRBV29-1,CSGGHYNEQFF
13,TRBV2,CASKASGIYEQYF
15,TRBV27,CASSLTHPLPYGYTF
16,TRBV15,CATSRDMAGVDEKLFF
15,TRBV5-1,CASSLTDPPLNEQFF
17,TRBV5-1,CASSLFTSGGLTDTQYF
14,TRBV7-3,CASSRGSYNSPLHF
16,TRBV30,CAWSVSWGQRNSPLHF
12,TRBV7-2,CASSRGGAEAFF
13,TRBV10-2,CASEGGQEKTQYF
16,TRBV28,CASRGAGATLGDEQFF
14,TRBV7-2,CASSLRGRGYEQYF
15,TRBV11-1,CASSLDPAANYGYTF
12,TRBV20-1,CSASDWQETQYF